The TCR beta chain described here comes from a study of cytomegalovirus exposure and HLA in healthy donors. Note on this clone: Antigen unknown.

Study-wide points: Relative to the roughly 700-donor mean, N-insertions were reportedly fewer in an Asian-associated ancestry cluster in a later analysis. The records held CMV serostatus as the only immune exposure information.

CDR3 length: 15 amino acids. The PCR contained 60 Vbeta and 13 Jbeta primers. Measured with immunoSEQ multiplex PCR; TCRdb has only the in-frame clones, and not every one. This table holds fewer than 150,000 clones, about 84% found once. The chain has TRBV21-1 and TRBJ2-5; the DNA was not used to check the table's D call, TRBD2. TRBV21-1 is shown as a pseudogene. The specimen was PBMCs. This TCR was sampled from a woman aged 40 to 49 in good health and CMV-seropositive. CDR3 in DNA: TGTGCCAGCAGCAAAGCAGCGGCGGACCAAGAGACCCAGTACTTC. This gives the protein CASSKAAADQETQYF.